The next 12 T cell receptor beta chains were all read from a single sample in a study of response to subunit inactivated influenza vaccine. Using its own MiXCR run on the RT-PCR reads, TCRdb lists one record per CDR3 protein. The sample includes a few hundred thousand distinct CDR3 sequences, around 13% of them seen just once. This sample comprised PBMCs from blood, obtained roughly 13 days after vaccination. These receptors were obtained from a man aged 45 to 65 who received an inactivated influenza vaccine.

This clonotype appeared a few times. This chain uses TRBV27 with TRBJ2-1, with 9 nucleotides matching TRBD1. Looked up from germline, CDR1 is MNHEY and CDR2 is SMNVEV (reference sequence). V was pared by 6 bases and J by 8 bases, with 8 bases of the junction left unmatched. This CDR3 comprises 14 residues. This chain's CDR3 is CASRQTGGQDEQFF. The CDR3 DNA reads TGTGCCAGCAGACAGACAGGGGGTCAGGATGAGCAGTTCTTC.

The rearrangement links TRBV10-2 to TRBJ2-5; maybe TRBD1 (6 bases). V was clipped by 2 bases and J by 3 bases, with 10 bases between them. This CDR3 has 14 residues. Germline-derived CDR1 and CDR2 are WSHSY and SAAADI. The CDR3 loop reads CASSEPYREETQYF. CDR3 in DNA: TGCGCCAGCAGTGAGCCGTACAGGGAAGAGACCCAGTACTTC.

This clonotype was observed a few times. The rearrangement links TRBV7-2 to TRBJ1-2; TRBD1 is a possible D gene (5 bases). The CDR3 spans 15 residues. Trimming stripped 1 base from V and 3 bases from J, with 12 bases between. Looked up from germline, CDR1 is SGHTA and CDR2 is FQGNSA. CDR3 sequence: CASSLVQGSDYGYTF. CDR3 in DNA: TGTGCCAGCAGCTTAGTGCAGGGATCGGACTATGGCTACACCTTC.

This clonotype was observed a handful of times. The genes are TRBV20-1 and TRBJ1-4; D unresolved. The CDR3 loop spans 13 amino acids. The V end was cut by 5 bases, the J end by 4 bases, with 11 bases between. The germline gives CDR1 DFQATT, CDR2 SNEGSKA (reference sequence). CDR3 residues: CSASDGGNEKLFF. CDR3 nucleotide sequence: TGCAGTGCTTCCGACGGTGGTAATGAAAAACTGTTTTTT.

A few counts support this clonotype. The chain couples TRBV6-1 to TRBJ2-2; 8 bases line up with TRBD1. CDR3 size: 14 residues. CDR1 MNHNS and CDR2 SASEGT come from the germline V gene. The V segment lost 6 bases and the J segment 4 bases; nucleotides outside the gene matches: 4. CDR3 in amino acids: CASSKTGGTGELFF. CDR3 bases: TGTGCCAGCAGCAAAACAGGGGGCACCGGGGAGCTGTTTTTT.

The V and J genes are TRBV19 and TRBJ1-5; D might be TRBD1 (5 bases). Trimming removed 3 bases at V and 6 bases at J, with 15 bases between. Germline V gives CDR1 LNHDA, CDR2 SQIVND (reference sequence). The CDR3 extends over 15 amino acids. CDR3 in amino acids: CASSIEASDSQPQHF. The DNA for the CDR3 is TGTGCCAGTAGTATCGAAGCCAGCGACAGTCAGCCCCAGCATTTT.

CDR3 in amino acids: CASSEGSGNSYNEQFF. CDR3 DNA: TGTGCCAGCAGCGAGGGGAGCGGGAACTCCTACAATGAGCAGTTCTTC. The gene calls are TRBV9 and TRBJ2-1; 7 nucleotides line up with TRBD2. The length of the CDR3 is 16 residues. The V gene's germline CDR1 is SGDLS and CDR2 YYNGEE. The V gene end was trimmed by 3 bases and the J gene end by 0 bases; junction bases not matched to a gene: 6.

This clonotype was recorded many times. V and J are TRBV5-1 and TRBJ2-3, with D maybe TRBD2 (6 bases). Germline V lookup: CDR1 SGHRS, CDR2 YFSETQ. The CDR3 contains 14 residues. V lost 4 bases, J lost 0 bases, and 9 bases lay in between. This CDR3 reads CASSPEGSTDTQYF. DNA for the CDR3: TGCGCCAGCAGCCCGGAGGGGAGCACAGATACGCAGTATTTT.

This clonotype occurred a few times. The chain combines TRBV5-1 with TRBJ2-5, with 10 bases identical to TRBD2. Trimming removed 3 bases from V and 5 bases from J; junction bases left unmatched: 4. Germline assignment: CDR1 SGHRS and CDR2 YFSETQ. The CDR3 has 14 amino acids. The CDR3 protein is CASSSGTSAETQYF. CDR3 sequence (DNA): TGCGCCAGCAGCTCCGGGACTAGCGCTGAGACCCAGTACTTC.

This clonotype was counted between two and nine times. The chain employs TRBV20-1 and TRBJ2-2; 10 bases align to TRBD1. The CDR3 runs to 17 residues. V shed 3 bases and J 6 bases; nucleotides not matched to a gene: 13. Germline-derived CDR1 and CDR2 are DFQATT and SNEGSKA (reference sequence). The chain's CDR3 is CSASRPRGQGGSGELFF. The CDR3 DNA reads as TGCAGTGCTAGTAGGCCCAGAGGACAGGGGGGCTCCGGGGAGCTGTTTTTT.

This clonotype appeared a few times. V usage is TRBV24-1 and J usage is TRBJ2-5; 9 bases fit TRBD1. In germline, CDR1 is KGHDR, CDR2 SFDVKD. J gave up 3 bases and V 7 bases, and 2 bases lay outside the gene matches. The CDR3 sequence is 13 residues long. The CDR3 reads CATRRTGEETQYF. CDR3 coding DNA: TGTGCCACCAGGAGGACAGGGGAAGAGACCCAGTACTTC.

The gene calls are TRBV11-2 and TRBJ2-1, with 9 nucleotides matching TRBD1. CDR3 length equals 14 residues. Trimming took 7 bases from V and 12 from J; bases not matched to a gene: 13. Germline values: CDR1 SGHAT, CDR2 FQNNGV. In nucleotides, the CDR3 is TGTGCCAGCACCATGGGGGACAGGGCTGGAGGGCAGTTCTTC. Translating gives CASTMGDRAGGQFF.